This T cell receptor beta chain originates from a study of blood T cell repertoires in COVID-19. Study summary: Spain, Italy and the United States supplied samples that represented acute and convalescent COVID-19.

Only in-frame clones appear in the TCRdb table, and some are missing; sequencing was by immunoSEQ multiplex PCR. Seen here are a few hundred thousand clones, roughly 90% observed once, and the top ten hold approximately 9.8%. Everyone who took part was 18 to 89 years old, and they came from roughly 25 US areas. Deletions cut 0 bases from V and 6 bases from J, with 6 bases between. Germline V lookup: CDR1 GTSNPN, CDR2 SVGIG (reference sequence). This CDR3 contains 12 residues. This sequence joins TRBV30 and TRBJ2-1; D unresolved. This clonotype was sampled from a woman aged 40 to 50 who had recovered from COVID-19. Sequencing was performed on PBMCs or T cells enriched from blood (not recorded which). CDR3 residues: CAWSVLGNEQFF. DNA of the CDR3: TGTGCCTGGAGTGTCCTCGGCAATGAGCAGTTCTTC.